Listed below are T cell receptor beta chains from one sample, sequenced in a study of CD8+CD57+ T cells in acquired aplastic anemia. Each CDR3 protein is one row after TCRdb ran MiXCR on the reads. Here the sample spans approximately 300,000 distinct CDR3 sequences, roughly 53% being singletons. The sequenced sample consisted of sorted CD4+, CD8+, or CD8+CD57+ T cells (not recorded which) from PBMCs. Receptors originate from a human donor with aplastic anemia. Both conserved end residues are part of each CDR3. A D gene is named only where the DNA matches it firmly. Clone size is given for some rows only: seen once, a few or many times, or a class if the clone is expanded.

>NA|TRBJ1-5|NA|TRBV7-2
TGTGCCAGCAGCCCCCAGTCAGGTCTCGGTCAGCCCCAGCATTTT
CASSPQSGLGQPQHF
>NA|TRBJ2-7|many|TRBV13
TGTGCCAGCAGCTTTGGCAACGAGCAGTACTTC
CASSFGNEQYF
>TRBD2|TRBJ2-7|NA|TRBV7-2
TGTGCCAGCAGCTTAGGAGCGGGGGGCCAGTACTTC
CASSLGAGGQYF
>NA|TRBJ2-3|NA|TRBV29-1
TGCAGCGTTGGCCAGCGAACAGATACGCAGTATTTT
CSVGQRTDTQYF
>TRBD2|TRBJ2-3|NA|TRBV7-9
TGTGCCGGCAGCTTGCAGCGGGGGGTATCAGATACGCAGTATTTT
CAGSLQRGVSDTQYF
>TRBD1|TRBJ1-3|many|TRBV7-8
TGTGCCAGCAGCTTATTTTTCAGGGGGAGCTCTGGAAACACCATATATTTT
CASSLFFRGSSGNTIYF
>NA|TRBJ2-7|many|TRBV12-3/TRBV12-4
TGTGCCAGCAGTTACCCGGCGACTCGGGGGCACTACGAGCAGTACTTC
CASSYPATRGHYEQYF
>NA|TRBJ1-2|NA|TRBV20-1
TGCAGTGCTAGAGAGGAAGACTATGGCTACACCTTC
CSAREEDYGYTF
>TRBD1|TRBJ2-5|NA|TRBV3-1
TGTGCCAGCAGCCTACAGGGGGCTTACCCCCAAGAGACCCAGTACTTC
CASSLQGAYPQETQYF
>NA|TRBJ2-7|many|TRBV7-3
TGTGCCAGCAGCTTAGACTTCGGTGAGCAGTACTTC
CASSLDFGEQYF
>NA|TRBJ2-3|NA|TRBV15
TGTGCCACCAGCAGAGGAGAGGTGCGTAGCACAGATACGCAGTATTTT
CATSRGEVRSTDTQYF
>NA|TRBJ2-3|NA|TRBV10-1
TGCGCCAGCAGTGAGTCCGTATCGACAGTTTACACAGATACGCAGTATTTT
CASSESVSTVYTDTQYF
>NA|TRBJ2-3|NA|TRBV9
TGTGCCAGCAGCCCCAAGAATGAAGATACGCAGTATTTT
CASSPKNEDTQYF
>NA|TRBJ1-2|NA|TRBV7-2
TGTGCCAGCAGCTTACACGGGGCTAACTATGGCTACACCTTC
CASSLHGANYGYTF
>NA|TRBJ1-2|once|TRBV15
TGTGCCACCAGCGGGTTCTATGGCTACACCTTC
CATSGFYGYTF
>TRBD1|TRBJ1-2|NA|TRBV10-3
TGTGCCAGCGGAAACAGGGGAAATGACTATGGCTACACCTTC
CASGNRGNDYGYTF
>NA|TRBJ2-7|NA|TRBV5-6
TGTGCCAGCAGCTTGGCCCCTAACGTCTACGAGCAGTACTTC
CASSLAPNVYEQYF
>NA|TRBJ1-2|many|TRBV7-9
TGTGCCAGCAGCTTAGGAGTGGCAGGGTCCTATGGCTACACCTTC
CASSLGVAGSYGYTF
>TRBD2|TRBJ2-7|many|TRBV6-6
TGTGCCAGCAGTTACGGTCGACTAGCGGGAGGTCTCGGGAACGAGCAGTACTTC
CASSYGRLAGGLGNEQYF
>NA|TRBJ2-3|NA|TRBV7-2
TGTGCCAGCAGATCCGGGACTACAGATACGCAGTATTTT
CASRSGTTDTQYF
>NA|TRBJ2-7|NA|TRBV29-1
TGCAGCGTTGAGGGCCTTGGGGAGCAGTACTTC
CSVEGLGEQYF
>TRBD2|TRBJ2-5|NA|TRBV5-1
TGCGCCAGCAGCTTGGGTACGGGGGGGTCACGTGAGACCCAGTACTTC
CASSLGTGGSRETQYF
>NA|TRBJ1-1|NA|TRBV7-2
TGTGCCAGCAGCTTAGGGTTAGGCAAGAACACTGAAGCTTTCTTT
CASSLGLGKNTEAFF
>NA|TRBJ2-3|NA|TRBV7-2
TGTGCCAGCAGCTTTCGTGCAGACCCACCCACAGATACGCAGTATTTT
CASSFRADPPTDTQYF
>NA|TRBJ2-5|NA|TRBV7-8
TGTGCCAGCAGCCCCAGCAGGGAAGAGACCCAGTACTTC
CASSPSREETQYF
>TRBD1|TRBJ2-7|NA|TRBV10-1
TGCGCCAGCAAACTGGGGACAGGGCCCTACGAGCAGTACTTC
CASKLGTGPYEQYF
>NA|TRBJ2-7|NA|TRBV29-1
TGCAGCGTTGAAGATGGCCGCTACGAGCAGTACTTC
CSVEDGRYEQYF
>TRBD1|TRBJ1-6|once|TRBV6-6
TGTGCCAGCAGCTGGGGACAGGGTCCACCCCTCCACTTT
CASSWGQGPPLHF
>TRBD1|TRBJ1-1|many|TRBV6-4
TGTGCCAGCAGTCTTGACAGGGACACTGAAGCTTTCTTT
CASSLDRDTEAFF
>NA|TRBJ1-2|NA|TRBV20-1
TGCAGTGCTAGGATGGGACCGTCCGCCTACTATGGCTACACCTTC
CSARMGPSAYYGYTF
>TRBD1|TRBJ1-5|NA|TRBV2
TGTGCCAGCGGGGGCGGCCCCGGGACAGGGGCTGGACAGCCCCAGCATTTT
CASGGGPGTGAGQPQHF
>TRBD1|TRBJ1-5|NA|TRBV5-1
TGCGCCAGCAGCCAGGGGGGGGATCCGGGCAATCAGCCCCAGCATTTT
CASSQGGDPGNQPQHF
>NA|TRBJ2-7|NA|TRBV12-3/TRBV12-4
TGTGCCAGCAGGGCCCGACAGGGCGGCGGAGCGGGCGGGGAGCAGTACTTC
CASRARQGGGAGGEQYF
>NA|TRBJ1-2|NA|TRBV5-4
TGTGCCAGCAGCCCCCGGGATAACTATGGCTACACCTTC
CASSPRDNYGYTF
>TRBD2|TRBJ2-7|few|TRBV9
TGTGCCAGCAGCCCCGGACTAGTCTCCTACGAGCAGTACTTC
CASSPGLVSYEQYF
>TRBD1|TRBJ2-5|NA|TRBV29-1
TGCAGCGATATCCCGGGACAGGGATTAGAGACCCAGTACTTC
CSDIPGQGLETQYF
>NA|TRBJ2-7|NA|TRBV20-1
TGCAGTGCTAGAGATGGATACTCGGCAACCGCTCTGAACGAGCAGTACTTC
CSARDGYSATALNEQYF
>NA|TRBJ2-5|many|TRBV7-6
TGTGCCAGCAGCGTACGGGACCGGGGAGAGACCCAGTACTTC
CASSVRDRGETQYF
>NA|TRBJ1-1|many|TRBV6-1
TGTGCCAGCAGCGATCGAAGGCAGGAGAACACTGAAGCTTTCTTT
CASSDRRQENTEAFF
>NA|TRBJ2-2|NA|TRBV9
TGTGCCAGCAGCTACGAGGGCACGAACACCGGGGAGCTGTTTTTT
CASSYEGTNTGELFF
>NA|TRBJ2-7|NA|TRBV7-9
TGCGCCAGCAGCCAAGGGCCCAGCTCCTACGAGCAGTACTTC
CASSQGPSSYEQYF
>NA|TRBJ1-2|NA|TRBV10-3
TGTGCCATCAGTGAGAACATTATCTATGGCTACACCTTC
CAISENIIYGYTF
>TRBD2|TRBJ2-3|many|TRBV7-6
TGTGCCAGCAGCACTCAGCGGGGGGATACGCAGTATTTT
CASSTQRGDTQYF
>TRBD2|TRBJ2-3|NA|TRBV6-1
TGTGCCAGCAGCGCGGGAGGGTTATCAGGCACAGATACGCAGTATTTT
CASSAGGLSGTDTQYF
>NA|TRBJ1-1|NA|TRBV20-1
TGCAGTGCTAGGCCAGAGAGAGGGGTCGGAGCTTTCTTT
CSARPERGVGAFF
>TRBD1|TRBJ2-7|NA|TRBV7-3
TGTGCCAGCAGCTCCGGGACAGGAACATCCTACGAGCAGTACTTC
CASSSGTGTSYEQYF
>TRBD2|TRBJ2-7|NA|TRBV20-1
TGCAGTGCTAGAGTCGGGGGGGGACCCTACGAGCAGTACTTC
CSARVGGGPYEQYF
>NA|TRBJ1-1|NA|TRBV20-1
TGCAGTGCTAGAGTTACAGGGATGCACGCTGAAGCTTTCTTT
CSARVTGMHAEAFF
>TRBD2|TRBJ2-1|NA|TRBV10-3
TGTGCCAGTCTGAGACTAGCGGGCAATGAGCAGTTCTTC
CASLRLAGNEQFF
>TRBD1|TRBJ1-1|NA|TRBV7-7
TGTGCCCCCGACCGGGACAGGTCTTCCAGTCCTGAAGCTTTCTTT
CAPDRDRSSSPEAFF
>TRBD1|TRBJ2-7|NA|TRBV4-1
TGCGCCAGCAGCCAAGAGAGGGGACAGCCCTATGGCTACGAGCAGTACTTC
CASSQERGQPYGYEQYF
>NA|TRBJ1-1|NA|TRBV7-2
TGTGCCAGCAACGACCAAGGGGTTGGGAACACTGAAGCTTTCTTT
CASNDQGVGNTEAFF
>TRBD1|TRBJ1-6|few|TRBV7-6
TGTGCCAGCAGCCGCGGACAGGGCGATCATTCACCCCTCCACTTT
CASSRGQGDHSPLHF
>NA|TRBJ1-1|many|TRBV19
TGTGCCAGTACCCGTCCCCCGGTGGACACTGAAGCTTTCTTT
CASTRPPVDTEAFF